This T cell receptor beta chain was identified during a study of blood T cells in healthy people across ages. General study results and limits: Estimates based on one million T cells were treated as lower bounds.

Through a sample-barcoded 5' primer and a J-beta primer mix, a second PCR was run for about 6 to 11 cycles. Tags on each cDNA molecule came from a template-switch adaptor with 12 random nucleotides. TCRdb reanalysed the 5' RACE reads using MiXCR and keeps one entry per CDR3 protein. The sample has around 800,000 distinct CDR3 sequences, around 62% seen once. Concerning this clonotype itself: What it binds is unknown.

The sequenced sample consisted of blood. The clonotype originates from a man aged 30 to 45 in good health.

The CDR3 nucleotides read TGTGCCAGCAGCTTGTCCGGGACAGGGGTTTCTGGGGCCAACGTCCTGACTTTC. This encodes CASSLSGTGVSGANVLTF. The chain couples TRBV7-6 to TRBJ2-6, with 10 nucleotides matching TRBD1. The CDR3 spans 18 residues. Per the germline V gene, CDR1 is SGHVS and CDR2 is FNYEAQ. The V and J ends lost 3 bases and 1 base, in that order; junction bases with no gene match: 6.